This TCR beta chain derives from a study of CD8 T cells in ankylosing spondylitis. The TCR beta libraries were generated through quantitative 5'-RACE incorporating molecular barcodes. TCRdb reprocessed the 5' RACE reads with MiXCR, giving one entry per CDR3 protein. The data hold 750,000 to 850,000 distinct CDR3 sequences, with 12% observed a single time. In this sample, this clonotype turned up a few times. The antigen is unknown. Findings and limits, study-wide: There were earlier reports of some motif variants in reactive arthritis synovial fluid and blood. Reported data indicate significant enrichment of disease-linked clones within matched ankylosing spondylitis synovial fluid. There was a TCR beta motif, made of several highly homologous variants, that appeared characteristic of ankylosing spondylitis blood.

The receptor comes from a male donor with ankylosing spondylitis. The sequencing input was blood, either unsorted or a sorted T cell fraction (not recorded which).

CDR3 nucleotides: TGTGCCAGCGCCAAATGGAATGAGCAGTTCTTC. Translation gives CASAKWNEQFF. V and J are TRBV12-3 or TRBV12-4 and TRBJ2-1; D is undetermined. V lost 8 bases and J lost 7, with 9 bases in between. The length of the CDR3 is 11 residues.